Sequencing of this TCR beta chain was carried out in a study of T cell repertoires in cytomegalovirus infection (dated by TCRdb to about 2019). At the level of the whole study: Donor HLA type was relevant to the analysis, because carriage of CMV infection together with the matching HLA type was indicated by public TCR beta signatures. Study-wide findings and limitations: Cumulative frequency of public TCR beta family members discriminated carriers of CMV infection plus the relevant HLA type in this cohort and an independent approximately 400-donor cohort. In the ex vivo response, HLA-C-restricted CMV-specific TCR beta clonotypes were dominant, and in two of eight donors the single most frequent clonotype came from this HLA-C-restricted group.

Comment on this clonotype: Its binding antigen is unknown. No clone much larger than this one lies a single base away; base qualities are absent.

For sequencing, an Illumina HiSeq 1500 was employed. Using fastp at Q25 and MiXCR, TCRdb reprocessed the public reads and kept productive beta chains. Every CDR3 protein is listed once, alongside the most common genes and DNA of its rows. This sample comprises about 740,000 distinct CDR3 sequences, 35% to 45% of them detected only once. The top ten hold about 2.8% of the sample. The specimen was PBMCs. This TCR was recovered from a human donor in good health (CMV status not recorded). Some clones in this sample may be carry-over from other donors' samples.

The DNA sequence is TGCAGTTCCGCGACCGGGGGGGCCCGCCGCGAGCAGTACTTC. This is translated as CSSATGGARREQYF. The V and J genes are TRBV20-1 and TRBJ2-7, with TRBD2 identical over 8 junction bases. Trimming accounts for 8 bases at V and 6 bases at J, while the number of junction bases matched to no gene is 15. The CDR3 numbers 14 residues from cysteine through phenylalanine. The sequence is cut down to CDR3 DNA, 42 bases in frame from base 1. As encoded in the germline V gene (reference sequence), CDR1 is DFQATT while CDR2 is SNEGSKA.